The rows below give T cell receptor beta chains drawn from one sample of a study of blood T cell repertoires in COVID-19. Sequencing used immunoSEQ multiplex PCR; TCRdb keeps in-frame clones, though not all of them. The repertoire holds 170,000 or so clones, around nine tenths seen once, with roughly 0.9% in the top ten. Sample: peripheral blood. Every receptor here comes from a young woman who had recovered from COVID-19. Both conserved end residues are trimmed from each CDR3.

>TRBJ2-1|TRBV29-1
SVEDTRKATYNEQF
>TRBJ1-1|TRBV19
ASTWAGGTEAF
>TRBJ2-3|TRBV5-1
ASTSRDTDTQY
>TRBJ2-2|TRBV7-8
ASSSSGTGGIGELF
>TRBJ1-5|TRBV19
ASKWQGNQPQH
>TRBJ2-7|TRBV4-2
ASSQSRQGGEQY
>TRBJ1-2|TRBV6-1
ASSEWATQGSYGYT
>TRBJ1-6|TRBV7-9
ASSLGTAFLSPLH
>TRBJ2-5|TRBV2
ASSVPRGGQETQY
>TRBJ1-2|TRBV5-6
ASSLDNYGYT
>TRBJ1-4|TRBV5-1
ASSRTGYNEKLF
>TRBJ2-3|TRBV19
ASTVRRASSTDTQY
>TRBJ2-2|TRBV4-2
ASSQEVLGAGELF
>TRBJ2-2|TRBV9
ASSVGDYPGELF
>TRBJ1-4|TRBV4-1
ASSHATPREKLF
>TRBJ1-2|TRBV6-5
ASSSIGQGRWGYI
>TRBJ2-2|TRBV7-9
ASSFPDRNTGELF
>TRBJ1-3|TRBV10-3
AISVGPRDGNTIY
>TRBJ1-2|TRBV19
ASSIDSRDRTNYGYT
>TRBJ1-2|TRBV5-1
ASRPDMLDGYT
>TRBJ2-1|TRBV6-5
ASSYSSLAGFVEQF
>TRBJ2-1|TRBV19
ASSYRSGAYNEQF
>TRBJ2-3|TRBV6-4
ASSESSGGATDTQY
>TRBJ1-2|TRBV5-4
ASSTAGTHYGYT
>TRBJ2-3|TRBV12-5
ASGVRTDTQY
>TRBJ1-1|TRBV6-5
ASIPGQGWNTEAF
>TRBJ2-1|TRBV5-1
ASSLLAGGRYNEQF
>TRBJ1-2|TRBV7-2
ASSPLSFHT
>TRBJ2-1|TRBV9
ASSVGTSGPTYNEQF
>TRBJ1-3|TRBV6-5
ASRDRVGNTIY
>TRBJ2-2|TRBV7-8
ASSRVLNTGELF
>TRBJ2-6|TRBV10-3
AISAGGSGANVLT
>TRBJ1-2|TRBV5-6
ASSFSRVSVHGYT
>TRBJ2-2|TRBV27
ASSFNTGELF
>TRBJ2-1|TRBV5-1
ASSADRGLINDEQF
>TRBJ2-5|TRBV3-1/TRBV3-2
ASTPGREPETQY
>TRBJ1-2|TRBV19
ASSRQGAERVYGYT
>TRBJ2-1|TRBV14
ASSLLLAGVYEQF
>TRBJ2-5|TRBV10-2
ASSEPGTVQETQY
>TRBJ1-1|TRBV19
ASSTQGGNTEAF
>TRBJ1-5|TRBV4-1
ASSQSPGQPQH
>TRBJ2-2|TRBV10-3
AISERGSGGTGELF
>TRBJ2-7|TRBV7-2
ASSPTGGSYEQY
>TRBJ1-6|TRBV9
ASSVAPGSPLH
>TRBJ2-7|TRBV15
ATSRGSGTGHYEQY
>TRBJ2-3|TRBV9
ASSDRLAGVTDTQY
>TRBJ1-4|TRBV18
ASSPKRLGELF
>TRBJ1-1|TRBV6-1
ASSDDAGGTEAF
>TRBJ1-3|TRBV30
AWSAGGVHSGNTIY
>TRBJ2-5|TRBV6-2/TRBV6-3
ASSYEWETQY
>TRBJ1-2|TRBV5-1
ASSFSSSGYT
>TRBJ2-1|TRBV4-3
ASSQEPLSSYNEQF
>TRBJ1-5|TRBV19
ASSSKVEGYQPQH